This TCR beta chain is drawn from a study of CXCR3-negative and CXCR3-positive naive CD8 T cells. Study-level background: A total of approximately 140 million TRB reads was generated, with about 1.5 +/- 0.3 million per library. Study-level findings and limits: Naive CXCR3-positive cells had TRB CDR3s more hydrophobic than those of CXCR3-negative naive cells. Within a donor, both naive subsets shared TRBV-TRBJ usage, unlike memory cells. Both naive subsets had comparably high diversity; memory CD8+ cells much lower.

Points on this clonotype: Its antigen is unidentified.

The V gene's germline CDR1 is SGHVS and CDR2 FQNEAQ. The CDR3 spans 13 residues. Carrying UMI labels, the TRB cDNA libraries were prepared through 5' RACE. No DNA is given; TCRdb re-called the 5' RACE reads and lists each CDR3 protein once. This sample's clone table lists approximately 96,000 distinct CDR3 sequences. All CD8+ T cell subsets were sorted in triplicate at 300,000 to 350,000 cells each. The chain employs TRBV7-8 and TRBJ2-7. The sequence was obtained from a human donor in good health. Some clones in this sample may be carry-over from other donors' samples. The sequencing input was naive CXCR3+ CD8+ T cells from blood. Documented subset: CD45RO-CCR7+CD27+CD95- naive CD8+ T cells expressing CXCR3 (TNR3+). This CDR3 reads CASSPYVMNEQYF.